The 29 T cell receptor beta chains in this list originate from one sample, sequenced in a study of blood T cell repertoires in COVID-19. Profiled with immunoSEQ multiplex PCR; TCRdb holds only in-frame clones, not every one. The sample lists 250,000 or so clones, roughly 88% occurring once. Material: peripheral blood. Receptor source: a man older than 75 with acute or convalescent COVID-19.

The chain recombines TRBV5-1 with TRBJ1-2; D might be TRBD1 (5 bases). CDR3 length: 13 residues. Germline values: CDR1 SGHRS, CDR2 YFSETQ. Trimming took off 2 bases at V and 2 bases at J, with 7 bases between the two ends. DNA for the CDR3: TGCGCCAGCAGCTTCTGGGGCAACTATGGCTACACCTTC. Its protein product is CASSFWGNYGYTF.

This clone was seen a few times. A read error may account for a junction end that differs from germline. The CDR3, as DNA: TGCGCCAGCAGTCAGTCGGGGGCCCCTAATCAGCCCCAGCATTTT. Its translation is CASSQSGAPNQPQHF. The rearrangement joins TRBV10-2 to TRBJ1-5; possibly TRBD1 for D (6 bases). This CDR3 contains 15 residues. Germline assignment: CDR1 WSHSY and CDR2 SAAADI.

The chain combines TRBV28 with TRBJ2-5; 11 bases line up with TRBD2. The germline CDR1 and CDR2 sequences are MDHEN and SYDVKM. The CDR3 length is 17 residues. The trim removed 3 bases at V and 3 bases at J, leaving 9 bases unmatched. CDR3 sequence: CASSFPRGSGREETQYF. The CDR3 DNA is TGTGCCAGCAGTTTCCCCCGTGGTAGCGGGAGGGAAGAGACCCAGTACTTC. Filled out from reference TRBV28 and TRBJ2-5, the complete variable domain reads DVKVTQSSRYLVKRTGEKVFLECVQDMDHENMFWYRQDPGLGLRLIYFSYDVKMKEKGDIPEGYSVSREKKERFSLILESASTNQTSMYLCASSFPRGSGREETQYFGPGTRLLVL.

CDR3 residues: CASSQPGQGPRGDYNEQFF. The CDR3 DNA sequence: TGTGCCAGCAGCCAACCCGGACAGGGTCCGCGGGGTGACTACAATGAGCAGTTCTTC. The chain has TRBV7-9 and TRBJ2-1; TRBD1 matches 8 bases. With V trimmed by 5 bases and J by 3 bases, 18 bases remained unmatched. This CDR3 is built from 19 residues. Per germline, CDR1 SEHNR and CDR2 FQNEAQ (reference sequence).

This CDR3 reads CASSLGALMANTGELFF. In DNA form, the CDR3 reads TGTGCCAGCAGCTTAGGGGCCTTAATGGCGAACACCGGGGAGCTGTTTTTT. The chain joins TRBV11-2 to TRBJ2-2; no definite D call. Germline V gene lookup returns CDR1 SGHAT and CDR2 FQNNGV. The CDR3 contains 17 residues. V was pared by 1 base and J by 0 bases, with 12 bases between.

The CDR3 protein is CASSEFSGTEAFF. The CDR3 coding sequence is TGTGCCAGCAGTGAATTTTCGGGGACTGAAGCTTTCTTT. The chain is built from TRBV2 and TRBJ1-1; no definite D call. Germline V gene lookup returns CDR1 SNHLY and CDR2 FYNNEI. This CDR3 comprises 13 residues. Deletions cut 2 bases from V and 5 bases from J, with 9 bases between.

This clone was observed a few times. This chain connects TRBV6-1 to TRBJ1-4; 12 bases are shared with TRBD1. Germline trimming cut 3 bases from V and 7 bases from J; bases unmatched to any gene: 9. This CDR3 region has 17 residues. Germline V CDR1 and CDR2: MNHNS, SASEGT. The CDR3, as DNA: TGTGCCAGCAGTGACCGGGACAGGGGGCTTCATAGTGAAAAACTGTTTTTT. It is translated as CASSDRDRGLHSEKLFF.

This sequence joins TRBV2 and TRBJ1-6; no definite D call. The CDR3 runs to 14 residues. Trimming shortened V by 8 bases and J by 1 base, and 9 bases separated the two germline ends. Germline CDR1 and CDR2: SNHLY and FYNNEI. The CDR3 sequence is CASERGSYNSPLHF. The CDR3 DNA reads TGTGCCAGCGAGCGGGGATCCTATAATTCACCCCTCCACTTT. Filled out from reference TRBV2 and TRBJ1-6, the complete variable domain reads EPEVTQTPSHQVTQMGQEVILRCVPISNHLYFYWYRQILGQKVEFLVSFYNNEISEKSEIFDDQFSVERPDGSNFTLKIRSTKLEDSAMYFCASERGSYNSPLHFGNGTRLTVT.

The rearrangement joins TRBV4-2 to TRBJ1-2, with 9 bases lining up with TRBD1. The CDR3 runs to 16 residues. Germline V lookup: CDR1 LGHNA, CDR2 YNFKEQ. V was pared by 4 bases and J by 8 bases, with 14 bases of the junction left unmatched. The CDR3 DNA sequence: TGTGCCAGCAGCCCTCCAGAGAGAGGACAGGGGAAAGGCTACACCTTC. It yields the protein CASSPPERGQGKGYTF.

In DNA form, the CDR3 reads TGTGCCAGCGCGAGCGGGAGCTCCTACAATGAGCAGTTCTTC. Protein sequence: CASASGSSYNEQFF. The chain links TRBV9 to TRBJ2-1, with 8 nucleotides matching TRBD2. CDR3 length: 14 amino acids. Germline assignment: CDR1 SGDLS and CDR2 YYNGEE. V was clipped by 7 bases and J by 0 bases; unmatched bases: 3.

The chain is built from TRBV3-1 (or the pseudogene TRBV3-2) and TRBJ2-7; 7 nucleotides line up with TRBD1. J gave up 3 bases and V 4 bases, and 6 bases lay outside the gene matches. The CDR3 runs to 14 residues. CDR1 LGHDT and CDR2 YNNKEL come from the germline V gene (reference sequence). DNA of the CDR3: TGTGCCAGCAGCCCAACCCGGGACAGCTACGAGCAGTACTTC. Translated, it gives CASSPTRDSYEQYF.

The chain couples TRBV19 to TRBJ1-1; weak D call: TRBD1 (6 bases). V gave up 3 bases and J gave up 3 bases, with 17 bases separating them. Germline-derived CDR1 and CDR2 are LNHDA and SQIVND (reference sequence). The CDR3 spans 16 residues. The CDR3: CASSIRVRDTYTEAFF. In DNA, the CDR3 is TGTGCCAGTAGTATCCGGGTACGGGACACTTACACTGAAGCTTTCTTT.

The chain couples TRBV15 to TRBJ2-7, with TRBD2 identical over 13 bases. The trim removed 2 bases at V and 3 bases at J, leaving 4 bases unmatched. Germline-derived CDR1 and CDR2 are LNHNV and YYDKDF (reference sequence). The CDR3 sequence is 16 residues long. The DNA for the CDR3 is TGTGCCACCAGCAGATCCGGACTAGCGGGAGTCTACGAGCAGTACTTC. Translated, it gives CATSRSGLAGVYEQYF.

The V gene is TRBV6-5, the J gene TRBJ2-1; 13 bases line up with TRBD2. V trimming: 8 bases; J trimming: 3 bases; junction bases outside the gene matches: 4. The CDR3 is 15 amino acids. Germline CDR1 MNHEY, CDR2 SVGAGI. CDR3 protein: CASWTSGSLYNEQFF. The CDR3 nucleotides read TGTGCCAGCTGGACTAGCGGGAGCCTCTACAATGAGCAGTTCTTC.

The chain combines TRBV6-2 or TRBV6-3 with TRBJ1-2; TRBD1 aligns across 9 bases. The germline CDR1 and CDR2 sequences are MNHEY and SVGEGT. The trim removed 4 bases at V and 12 bases at J, leaving 3 bases unmatched. CDR3 length equals 11 residues. As DNA, the CDR3 is TGTGCCAGCAGTTCCGACAGGGGGGACACCTTC. Its protein is CASSSDRGDTF.

This clone appeared once. This rearrangement joins TRBV20-1 to TRBJ2-2; D unresolved. The V end lost 3 bases, the J end lost 0 bases, and 5 bases lay between the germline ends. Germline V gives CDR1 DFQATT, CDR2 SNEGSKA (reference sequence). The CDR3 loop spans 13 amino acids. CDR3 coding DNA: TGCAGTGCTAGTACGGCGAACACCGGGGAGCTGTTTTTT. This translates into CSASTANTGELFF.

The rearrangement uses TRBV11-3 and TRBJ2-1; perhaps TRBD2 as D (6 bases). The V end was cut by 2 bases, the J end by 8 bases, with 16 bases between. The CDR3 has 15 amino acids. Germline V gene data show CDR1 as SGHNT and CDR2 as YENEEA. The CDR3: CASSLRGMGYDEQFF. The DNA of the CDR3 is TGTGCCAGCAGCTTACGGGGGATGGGTTACGATGAGCAGTTCTTC.

The rearrangement uses TRBV12-5 and TRBJ1-1; TRBD1 aligns across 11 bases. Germline CDR1 reads LGHNT; CDR2 reads FRNRAP. The CDR3 is 15 amino acids. J lost 4 bases, V lost 5 bases, and 6 bases had no gene match. The CDR3 region is CASGLGQGARTEAFF. CDR3 sequence (DNA): TGTGCTAGTGGTCTCGGACAGGGGGCGCGCACTGAAGCTTTCTTT.

The chain joins TRBV7-9 to TRBJ1-1; D is possibly TRBD1 (5 bases). The germline CDR1 and CDR2 sequences are SEHNR and FQNEAQ (reference sequence). The CDR3 consists of 13 residues. V lost 5 bases, J lost 6 bases, and 13 bases lay in between. The chain's CDR3 is CASSPGYGAEAFF. For the CDR3, the DNA is TGTGCCAGCAGCCCAGGGTATGGGGCTGAAGCTTTCTTT.

The chain joins TRBV2 to TRBJ1-6; the match to TRBD1 covers 8 bases. The CDR3 extends over 14 amino acids. The germline CDR1 and CDR2 sequences are SNHLY and FYNNEI. J gave up 10 bases and V 4 bases, and 6 bases lay outside the gene matches. For the CDR3, the DNA is TGTGCCAGCAGTGGTGGACAGGGAGGATCACCCCTCCACTTT. It yields the protein CASSGGQGGSPLHF.

The chain combines TRBV7-9 with TRBJ1-3, with a weak D call TRBD1 (6 bases). The CDR3 loop spans 15 amino acids. Trimming shortened V by 3 bases and J by 1 base, and 10 bases separated the two germline ends. Germline CDR1 and CDR2: SEHNR and FQNEAQ (reference sequence). DNA for the CDR3: TGTGCCAGCAGCTTTGCGACAGGATCTGGAAACACCATATATTTT. Amino acids: CASSFATGSGNTIYF.

The chain links TRBV21-1 to TRBJ2-4; the table's D call, TRBD1, was not checked against the DNA. TRBV21-1 has pseudogene status. The CDR3 has 16 residues. The CDR3 sequence: CASLQRQGPYWNIQYF. In nucleotides, the CDR3 is TGTGCCAGCTTACAGCGACAGGGCCCGTACTGGAACATTCAGTACTTC.

The gene calls are TRBV6-5 and TRBJ1-5; D remains unclear. Deletions cut 5 bases from V and 6 bases from J, with 14 bases between. Germline CDR1 is MNHEY and CDR2 is SVGAGI. This CDR3 comprises 14 residues. The CDR3 coding sequence is TGTGCCAGCAGTCCATTTGAGGATAGTCAGCCCCAGCATTTT. Its protein is CASSPFEDSQPQHF.

The CDR3 DNA reads as TGCGCCAGCAGCGGGTCAGGGAATTTAATTCTCAATGAGCAGTTCTTC. Its protein is CASSGSGNLILNEQFF. The chain has TRBV5-1 and TRBJ2-1; a weak D match, TRBD1 (5 bases). V lost 4 bases, J lost 6 bases, and 20 bases lay in between. Germline assignment: CDR1 SGHRS and CDR2 YFSETQ. CDR3 size: 16 residues. Full variable domain (missing parts from reference TRBV5-1 and TRBJ2-1): KAGVTQTPRYLIKTRGQQVTLSCSPISGHRSVSWYQQTPGQGLQFLFEYFSETQRNKGNFPGRFSGRQFSNSRSEMNVSTLELGDSALYLCASSGSGNLILNEQFFGPGTRLTVL.

Here the CDR3 reads CASSQGEGWDTEAFF. The CDR3 bases are TGTGCCAGCAGCCAAGGTGAGGGTTGGGACACTGAAGCTTTCTTT. The chain links TRBV4-2 to TRBJ1-1; D uncertain. The CDR3 runs to 15 residues. Per the germline V gene, CDR1 is LGHNA and CDR2 is YNFKEQ. The V and J ends lost 1 base and 3 bases respectively, with 12 bases between them.

This clone was recorded only once. J is TRBJ1-3 and V is TRBV7-8; TRBD1 might be the D (5 bases). Trimming took off 7 bases at V and 0 bases at J, with 13 bases between the two ends. The CDR3 covers 15 residues. Germline V gene lookup returns CDR1 SGHVS and CDR2 FQNEAQ. The CDR3 DNA follows: TGTGCCAGCACTAAACAGGTGAACTCTGGAAACACCATATATTTT. Protein: CASTKQVNSGNTIYF. The complete variable domain, with remaining parts taken from reference TRBV7-8 and TRBJ1-3, reads GAGVSQSPRYKVAKRGQDVALRCDPISGHVSLFWYQQALGQGPEFLTYFQNEAQLDKSGLPSDRFFAERPEGSVSTLKIQRTQQEDSAVYLCASTKQVNSGNTIYFGEGSWLTVV.

V is TRBV5-1 and J is TRBJ2-1; D is undetermined. The CDR3 contains 13 residues. Germline V gene data show CDR1 as SGHRS and CDR2 as YFSETQ. V gave up 3 bases and J gave up 4 bases, with 8 bases separating them. The CDR3 spells CASSSDIYNEQFF. CDR3 nucleotides: TGCGCCAGCAGCTCTGACATTTACAATGAGCAGTTCTTC. Full variable domain (rest looked up from reference TRBV5-1 and TRBJ2-1): KAGVTQTPRYLIKTRGQQVTLSCSPISGHRSVSWYQQTPGQGLQFLFEYFSETQRNKGNFPGRFSGRQFSNSRSEMNVSTLELGDSALYLCASSSDIYNEQFFGPGTRLTVL.

This chain uses TRBV21-1 with TRBJ1-6; the table's TRBD1 call for D was not verified on the DNA. TRBV21-1 is an annotated pseudogene. The CDR3 is 18 amino acids. CDR3 in amino acids: CASSSPGGGPLYNSPLHF. The CDR3 coding sequence is TGTGCCAGCAGCTCCCCCGGAGGGGGCCCTCTCTATAATTCACCCCTCCACTTT.

The chain couples TRBV2 to TRBJ1-6, with a possible D match to TRBD1 (5 bases). Germline V gives CDR1 SNHLY, CDR2 FYNNEI. Trimming pared 1 base from V and 9 bases from J, leaving 13 bases between. CDR3 size: 15 residues. The CDR3 reads CASSEDGGRASPLHF. The CDR3 DNA sequence: TGTGCCAGCAGTGAAGATGGGGGGAGAGCTTCACCCCTCCACTTT.